These T cell receptor beta chains were read from a single sample in a study of blood T cells in healthy people across ages. Using its own MiXCR run on the 5' RACE reads, TCRdb lists one record per CDR3 protein. The top ten hold 15% to 19% of the sample, which has hundreds of thousands of distinct CDR3 sequences, about 28% seen once. Sequencing was done on a sample of blood. The receptors were gathered from a woman older than 75 in good health. The CDR3 runs from the conserved cysteine through the conserved F or W. A D gene is named only where the DNA matches it firmly. Only part of the rows carry a size: once, few, many, or a class if the clone is expanded.

D gene | clone size | J gene | V gene | CDR3 protein | CDR3 DNA
- | few | TRBJ2-6 | TRBV25-1 | CASGRGRGADVLTF | TGTGCCAGTGGGAGAGGGCGAGGGGCCGACGTCCTGACTTTC
TRBD1 | many | TRBJ2-6 | TRBV5-6 | CASSSQGTGANVLTF | TGTGCCAGCAGCTCACAGGGGACTGGGGCCAACGTCCTGACTTTC
- | many | TRBJ1-6 | TRBV5-1 | CASSGIGTQNSPLHF | TGCGCCAGCAGTGGGATCGGGACACAAAATTCACCCCTCCACTTT
- | many | TRBJ2-3 | TRBV29-1 | CSSTSGATDTQYF | TGCAGCTCAACTTCCGGGGCCACAGATACGCAGTATTTT
- | many | TRBJ2-2 | TRBV29-1 | CSAGRGPGELFF | TGCAGCGCCGGGAGAGGCCCCGGGGAGCTGTTTTTT
TRBD2 | few | TRBJ2-2 | TRBV7-6 | CASSLVGVRGASSGELFF | TGTGCCAGCAGCTTAGTCGGGGTGCGGGGGGCCTCCTCCGGGGAGCTGTTTTTT
TRBD2 | - | TRBJ2-1 | TRBV6-4 | CASSETSGGPLGDEQFF | TGTGCCAGCAGTGAGACTAGCGGGGGGCCCCTAGGCGATGAGCAGTTCTTC
- | - | TRBJ2-1 | TRBV7-9 | CASSFSRDDEQFF | TGTGCCAGCAGCTTTAGCAGGGACGATGAGCAGTTCTTC
- | many | TRBJ2-7 | TRBV20-1 | CSAGKGVREQYF | TGCAGTGCGGGGAAGGGGGTTCGCGAGCAGTACTTC
- | few | TRBJ1-2 | TRBV28 | CASSLFGISNYGYTF | TGTGCCAGCAGTTTATTTGGTATCTCTAACTATGGCTACACCTTC
- | - | TRBJ2-7 | TRBV9 | CASGVGGGESYRYEQYF | TGTGCCAGCGGCGTCGGTGGAGGGGAAAGTTATCGCTACGAGCAGTACTTC
- | few | TRBJ2-7 | TRBV28 | CASQGRAYEQYF | TGTGCCAGCCAGGGCAGGGCCTACGAGCAGTACTTC
TRBD1 | many | TRBJ2-7 | TRBV20-1 | CSARLQPGQGKFSYEQYF | TGCAGTGCTAGATTACAACCTGGACAGGGGAAGTTTTCCTACGAGCAGTACTTC
- | many | TRBJ2-3 | TRBV7-2 | CASSSQGTVTDTQYF | TGTGCCAGCAGCTCGCAAGGGACTGTCACAGATACGCAGTATTTT
- | few | TRBJ2-7 | TRBV20-1 | CSVGPAAPYEQYF | TGCAGTGTAGGTCCTGCGGCCCCCTACGAGCAGTACTTC
- | many | TRBJ1-1 | TRBV4-3 | CASSQGGGGSTEAFF | TGCGCCAGCAGCCAAGGAGGTGGGGGCAGCACTGAAGCTTTCTTT
TRBD1 | - | TRBJ1-1 | TRBV6-2/TRBV6-3 | CAGSYRGLVTEAFF | TGTGCCGGCAGTTACAGGGGGCTGGTCACTGAAGCTTTCTTT
TRBD1 | few | TRBJ2-7 | TRBV11-2 | CASSSPLQGAYEQYF | TGTGCCAGCAGCTCACCCCTACAGGGGGCCTACGAGCAGTACTTC
TRBD2 | many | TRBJ2-1 | TRBV4-1 | CASSHGTSGDEQFF | TGCGCCAGCAGCCACGGGACTAGCGGCGATGAGCAGTTCTTC
TRBD2 | - | TRBJ2-3 | TRBV15 | CATSRPTSGGTDTQYF | TGTGCCACCAGCAGACCAACTAGCGGGGGCACAGATACGCAGTATTTT
TRBD2 | - | TRBJ2-7 | TRBV3-1 | CASSQAGGPHNEQYF | TGTGCCAGCAGCCAAGCGGGGGGGCCCCACAATGAGCAGTACTTC
- | many | TRBJ2-7 | TRBV5-1 | CASRSLTGLDEQYF | TGCGCCAGCAGGTCCCTTACAGGTCTGGACGAGCAGTACTTC
TRBD1 | many | TRBJ2-1 | TRBV7-2 | CASSLLGQGDVEQFF | TGTGCCAGCAGCTTATTGGGACAGGGGGACGTTGAGCAGTTCTTC
- | many | TRBJ1-2 | TRBV5-1 | CASSPRGVQDYGYTF | TGCGCCAGCAGCCCTAGGGGGGTTCAGGACTATGGCTACACCTTC
- | many | TRBJ2-7 | TRBV27 | CASSPRTQSYEQYF | TGTGCCAGCAGTCCTAGGACGCAGTCCTACGAGCAGTACTTC
TRBD1 | few | TRBJ2-3 | TRBV30 | CAWSPGQGLPDTQYF | TGTGCCTGGAGCCCGGGACAGGGGTTACCAGATACGCAGTATTTT
TRBD1 | many | TRBJ1-5 | TRBV27 | CASSLDRGPYSNQPQHF | TGTGCCAGCAGTTTGGACAGGGGGCCATATAGCAATCAGCCCCAGCATTTT
- | - | TRBJ2-1 | TRBV11-3 | CASSLGVPDSSYNEQFF | TGTGCCAGCAGCTTAGGGGTCCCCGACAGCTCCTACAATGAGCAGTTCTTC
- | many | TRBJ2-5 | TRBV15 | CATSRDSPSGETQYF | TGTGCCACCAGCAGAGATTCACCGAGCGGGGAGACCCAGTACTTC
- | many | TRBJ1-2 | TRBV7-3 | CASSPGLSDGYTF | TGTGCCAGCAGCCCGGGACTTTCGGACGGCTACACCTTC
TRBD2 | few | TRBJ2-6 | TRBV27 | CASSFTTSGGPGANVLTF | TGTGCCAGCAGTTTCACGACTAGCGGGGGACCAGGGGCCAACGTCCTGACTTTC
TRBD2 | - | TRBJ2-5 | TRBV7-2 | CASSLNPSGGRRTQYF | TGTGCCAGCAGCTTAAATCCTAGCGGGGGGCGTCGGACCCAGTACTTC
- | - | TRBJ1-2 | TRBV20-1 | CSARPGERTYGYTF | TGCAGTGCTCGGCCAGGGGAGCGAACCTATGGCTACACCTTC
- | many | TRBJ2-5 | TRBV12-3/TRBV12-4 | CASSLAEGETQYF | TGTGCCAGCAGTTTAGCGGAGGGAGAGACCCAGTACTTC
- | many | TRBJ1-6 | TRBV20-1 | CSAKRRGWTYNSPLHF | TGCAGTGCTAAAAGAAGGGGATGGACCTATAATTCACCCCTCCACTTT
TRBD1 | many | TRBJ1-2 | TRBV20-1 | CRPSTGGKGYGYTF | TGCAGGCCCAGCACAGGGGGAAAAGGCTATGGCTACACCTTC
TRBD2 | many | TRBJ2-1 | TRBV7-2 | CASSYGLAGNRRGEQFF | TGTGCCAGCAGCTACGGACTAGCGGGGAATAGGAGAGGTGAGCAGTTCTTC
TRBD2 | - | TRBJ2-7 | TRBV5-6 | CASSPSGTRNGEQYF | TGTGCCAGCAGCCCCTCCGGGACTAGAAATGGGGAGCAGTACTTC
TRBD1 | few | TRBJ1-6 | TRBV12-3/TRBV12-4 | CASGKDRGANSPLHF | TGTGCCAGCGGCAAGGACAGGGGTGCTAATTCACCCCTCCACTTT
- | many | TRBJ2-6 | TRBV2 | CASSELGRLFSGANVLTF | TGTGCCAGCAGTGAGTTGGGGAGGCTCTTCTCTGGGGCCAACGTCCTGACTTTC
- | many | TRBJ2-3 | TRBV20-1 | CSARDPRLTDTQYF | TGCAGTGCTAGAGATCCACGTCTCACAGATACGCAGTATTTT
TRBD1 | few | TRBJ1-5 | TRBV11-2 | CASSSGGTYQPQHF | TGTGCCAGCAGCTCAGGGGGGACTTATCAGCCCCAGCATTTT
- | - | TRBJ2-7 | TRBV7-9 | CASSLLVGGYEQYF | TGTGCCAGCAGCTTGCTGGTAGGGGGCTACGAGCAGTACTTC
TRBD1 | many | TRBJ2-5 | TRBV7-3 | CASSATRTGVETQYF | TGTGCCAGCAGCGCTACCCGGACAGGGGTCGAGACCCAGTACTTC
TRBD1 | - | TRBJ1-5 | TRBV6-5 | CASSRGQGPSQPQHF | TGTGCCAGCAGTAGAGGACAGGGCCCTAGTCAGCCCCAGCATTTT
- | many | TRBJ2-5 | TRBV20-1 | CSAIFSGRETQYF | TGCAGTGCTATTTTCTCAGGGAGAGAGACCCAGTACTTC
TRBD1 | many | TRBJ2-7 | TRBV20-1 | CSARVGQEYF | TGCAGTGCTAGAGTTGGACAGGAGTACTTC
- | - | TRBJ1-2 | TRBV3-1 | CASSRQEASGYTF | TGTGCCAGCAGCCGACAGGAGGCAAGTGGCTACACCTTC
- | many | TRBJ1-5 | TRBV20-1 | CSASWQGPTWGPQHF | TGCAGTGCCTCTTGGCAGGGTCCGACTTGGGGGCCCCAGCATTTT
- | many | TRBJ1-2 | TRBV29-1 | CSVDNGGWDGYTF | TGCAGCGTTGACAACGGGGGCTGGGATGGCTACACCTTC
TRBD1 | many | TRBJ1-6 | TRBV6-2/TRBV6-3 | CASSYDRRGRSPLHF | TGTGCCAGCAGTTACGATCGGAGGGGGCGATCACCCCTCCACTTT
- | few | TRBJ1-2 | TRBV28 | CASSWPRGEDTF | TGTGCCAGCAGTTGGCCCCGCGGAGAGGACACCTTC
TRBD1 | few | TRBJ2-2 | TRBV15 | CATSSQGGQGNIGELFF | TGTGCCACCAGCAGCCAAGGGGGACAGGGTAACATCGGGGAGCTGTTTTTT
- | many | TRBJ2-3 | TRBV7-2 | CASSFLRGTDTQYF | TGTGCCAGCAGCTTTCTTCGCGGCACAGATACGCAGTATTTT
- | many | TRBJ2-4 | TRBV21-1 | CASSKGGLAGRSLAKNIQYF | TGTGCCAGCAGCAAAGGAGGACTAGCGGGTCGATCCCTAGCCAAAAACATTCAGTACTTC
TRBD1 | - | TRBJ2-5 | TRBV12-3/TRBV12-4 | CASTLSTGLETQYF | TGTGCCAGCACCCTTTCGACAGGGCTAGAGACCCAGTACTTC
- | - | TRBJ2-7 | TRBV28 | CASSRQRSYEQYF | TGTGCCAGCAGTCGACAGCGCTCCTACGAGCAGTACTTC
- | many | TRBJ2-3 | TRBV24-1 | CATSDGKGLSSTDTQYF | TGTGCCACCAGTGACGGGAAGGGTCTCTCTAGCACAGATACGCAGTATTTT
- | many | TRBJ1-5 | TRBV12-3/TRBV12-4 | CASRGIGASNQPQHF | TGTGCCAGCAGGGGGATCGGGGCCAGCAATCAGCCCCAGCATTTT